Listed here are 30 T cell receptor beta chains from one sample, sequenced in a study of T cell responses to AZD1222 COVID-19 vaccine. Clones were sequenced by immunoSEQ multiplex PCR, and TCRdb holds only the in-frame ones, with some missing. The data show approximately 150,000 clones, roughly 90% seen once. Sequencing was performed on peripheral blood, taken 28 days after the second AZD1222 dose. The receptors stem from an adult who received the AZD1222 COVID-19 vaccine.

The chain uses TRBV2 and TRBJ2-5; D gene uncertain. The germline V gene encodes CDR1 SNHLY and CDR2 FYNNEI. The CDR3 runs to 14 residues. The V and J ends lost 5 bases and 4 bases respectively, with 14 bases between them. The CDR3 loop is CASSTYTARETQYF. CDR3 nucleotide sequence: TGTGCCAGCAGTACCTACACAGCGAGAGAGACCCAGTACTTC.

V is TRBV19 and J is TRBJ1-2; D call uncertain. Germline values: CDR1 LNHDA, CDR2 SQIVND (reference sequence). This CDR3 comprises 12 residues. V was cut by 3 bases and J by 7 bases, with 9 bases left in between. The CDR3 DNA follows: TGTGCCAGTAGTATGTCGATGGGTGGCTACACCTTC. It translates to CASSMSMGGYTF.

This chain uses TRBV6-5 with TRBJ1-2, with 8 bases matching TRBD1. Germline CDR1 is MNHEY and CDR2 is SVGAGI. Unmatched junction bases numbered 1, after V lost 6 bases and J lost 4 bases. There are 12 residues in the CDR3. This CDR3 reads CASSGTGYGYTF. As DNA, the CDR3 is TGTGCCAGCAGCGGGACAGGCTATGGCTACACCTTC.

This chain links TRBV7-6 with TRBJ2-7; perhaps TRBD2 as D (5 bases). Germline V lookup: CDR1 SGHVS, CDR2 FNYEAQ. Trimming removed 3 bases from V and 3 bases from J, with 15 bases in between. The CDR3 length is 15 residues. CDR3 sequence (DNA): TGTGCCAGCAGCTTGAACGGGGAACTTCTCTACGAGCAGTACTTC. Protein sequence: CASSLNGELLYEQYF.

The gene calls are TRBV7-9 and TRBJ1-2, with D perhaps matching TRBD1 (5 bases). This CDR3 contains 14 residues. Trimming removed 3 bases at V and 2 bases at J, with 10 bases between. Germline V gives CDR1 SEHNR, CDR2 FQNEAQ (reference sequence). The CDR3 loop is CASSFARDNYGYTF. The CDR3 nucleotides are TGTGCCAGCAGCTTTGCCCGGGACAACTATGGCTACACCTTC.

A single count supports this clone. The V gene is TRBV15, the J gene TRBJ1-5; D might be TRBD1 (5 bases). Trimming left V 3 bases short and J 8 bases short, with 14 bases between. This CDR3 contains 14 residues. Germline V lookup: CDR1 LNHNV, CDR2 YYDKDF (reference sequence). The CDR3 loop reads CATSRGQGREPQHF. In DNA, the CDR3 is TGTGCCACCAGCAGGGGCCAGGGAAGGGAGCCCCAGCATTTT.

The rearrangement joins TRBV4-1 to TRBJ1-2; 10 bases fit TRBD1. The germline V gene encodes CDR1 MGHRA and CDR2 YSYEKL. V lost 1 base to trimming and J lost 0 bases; unmatched junction nucleotides: 11. The CDR3 contains 19 residues. The DNA for the CDR3 is TGCGCCAGCAGCCAAGGGTGGCAGGGACAGGGGTTCTCTAACTATGGCTACACCTTC. It yields the protein CASSQGWQGQGFSNYGYTF.

This clone showed up just once. In DNA, the CDR3 is TGTGCCAGCAGCCCGAGAATACAGGGGGGGAACACTGAAGCTTTCTTT. Its translation is CASSPRIQGGNTEAFF. The V and J genes are TRBV11-2 and TRBJ1-1, with 8 bases that match TRBD1. V lost 5 bases and J lost 1; bases outside the gene matches: 9. Germline CDR1 reads SGHAT; CDR2 reads FQNNGV. The CDR3 is made up of 16 amino acids.

The chain couples TRBV2 to TRBJ2-3; no definite D call. The CDR3 has 13 residues. Looked up from germline, CDR1 is SNHLY and CDR2 is FYNNEI. Trimming took 11 bases from V and 5 from J, leaving 17 bases between them. The DNA for the CDR3 is TGTGCCGGCCCCGGGCCCTCCGGAGATACGCAGTATTTT. Protein product: CAGPGPSGDTQYF.

This clone appeared once. The chain combines TRBV27 with TRBJ2-1, with D possibly being TRBD2 (6 bases). The germline CDR1 and CDR2 sequences are MNHEY and SMNVEV (reference sequence). V was clipped by 2 bases and J by 3 bases, with 11 bases between them. The CDR3 consists of 15 residues. In DNA form, the CDR3 reads TGTGCCAGCAGTTTAAGCCATAGCGGCTACAATGAGCAGTTCTTC. It codes for CASSLSHSGYNEQFF.

The gene calls are TRBV25-1 and TRBJ2-5; D is perhaps TRBD1 (7 bases). The CDR3 runs to 14 residues. The V end lost 7 bases, the J end lost 3 bases, and 15 bases lay between the germline ends. Germline loops: CDR1 MGHDK, CDR2 SYGVNS. CDR3 in amino acids: CASTKQGGEETQYF. Here the CDR3 DNA reads TGTGCCAGCACTAAGCAGGGGGGAGAAGAGACCCAGTACTTC.

In its sample, this clone was seen a few times. This chain links TRBV19 with TRBJ2-2; 12 nucleotides match TRBD2. The germline CDR1 and CDR2 sequences are LNHDA and SQIVND (reference sequence). This CDR3 is built from 15 residues. V shed 7 bases, J shed 4 bases, and the junction held 4 bases outside the gene matches. The CDR3 reads CASNGLAGSTGELFF. The CDR3 nucleotides are TGTGCCAGTAACGGACTAGCGGGATCCACCGGGGAGCTGTTTTTT.

This CDR3 is CAISEQGRHTEAFF. Here the CDR3 DNA reads TGTGCCATCAGTGAACAGGGGCGGCACACTGAAGCTTTCTTT. V is TRBV10-3 and J is TRBJ1-1, with 7 bases that match TRBD1. The germline V gene has CDR1 ENHRY and CDR2 SYGVKD. This CDR3 has 14 residues. V lost 3 bases to trimming and J lost 3 bases; unmatched junction nucleotides: 4.

This chain links TRBV23-1 with TRBJ1-1; no clear D gene. TRBV23-1 belongs to the ORF category, with a function that is uncertain. The CDR3 is 18 residues long. Trimming removed 4 bases from V and 5 bases from J, with 26 bases in between. This CDR3 is CASSPPRRSYYVGTEAFF. As DNA, the CDR3 is TGCGCCAGCAGTCCCCCACGGAGGTCTTACTATGTGGGGACTGAAGCTTTCTTT.

The CDR3 sequence is CASSPGFEDGYTF. CDR3 nucleotides: TGTGCCAGCTCACCAGGATTTGAGGATGGCTACACCTTC. The chain couples TRBV18 to TRBJ1-2; unclear D gene. V dropped 2 bases and J dropped 6 bases, with 10 bases sitting between them. The CDR3 has 13 amino acids. Germline V lookup: CDR1 KGHSH, CDR2 LQKENI.

As DNA, the CDR3 is TGTGCCAGCAGCCAAGAAGGGAAGCGGGTGCCGAACACCGGGGAGCTGTTTTTT. As protein: CASSQEGKRVPNTGELFF. V is TRBV3-1 (or the pseudogene TRBV3-2) and J is TRBJ2-2, with a tentative D call TRBD2 (6 bases). Trimming cost V 0 bases and J 0 bases, with 14 bases left between them. CDR3 size: 18 residues. Germline lookup yields CDR1 LGHDT and CDR2 YNNKEL (reference sequence).

V gene TRBV9 combines with J gene TRBJ1-1; D perhaps matches TRBD1 (5 bases). V was cut by 0 bases and J by 7 bases, with 10 bases left in between. This CDR3 is built from 13 residues. Germline loops: CDR1 SGDLS, CDR2 YYNGEE. CDR3 sequence: CASSVGGPGEAFF. The CDR3, as DNA: TGTGCCAGCAGCGTAGGGGGCCCTGGTGAAGCTTTCTTT.

The chain couples TRBV27 to TRBJ1-2; D perhaps matches TRBD1 (6 bases). V lost 2 bases, J lost 4 bases, and 8 bases lay in between. The germline gives CDR1 MNHEY, CDR2 SMNVEV (reference sequence). The CDR3 length is 13 residues. In nucleotides, the CDR3 is TGTGCCAGCAGTTTAGGGGGGGCCTATGGCTACACCTTC. Protein product: CASSLGGAYGYTF.

The chain carries TRBV7-9 and TRBJ2-1; a possible D gene is TRBD2 (5 bases). Trimming stripped 1 base from V and 0 bases from J, with 7 bases between. CDR3 size: 15 residues. In germline, CDR1 is SEHNR, CDR2 FQNEAQ (reference sequence). The CDR3 reads CASSLVGSSYNEQFF. CDR3 coding DNA: TGTGCCAGCAGCTTAGTGGGGAGCTCCTACAATGAGCAGTTCTTC.

The chain carries TRBV5-1 and TRBJ2-3; D is uncertain. The CDR3 spans 15 residues. The V and J ends lost 0 bases and 0 bases respectively, with 8 bases between them. Per germline, CDR1 SGHRS and CDR2 YFSETQ. DNA for the CDR3: TGCGCCAGCAGCTTGGGAGGCGTTAGCACAGATACGCAGTATTTT. This translates into CASSLGGVSTDTQYF.

V usage is TRBV2 and J usage is TRBJ2-5; 9 bases are a match to TRBD2. V was clipped by 1 base and J by 5 bases; unmatched bases: 14. The CDR3 sequence is 18 residues long. The germline V gene encodes CDR1 SNHLY and CDR2 FYNNEI. CDR3: CASSEGGTSPPAGETQYF. The DNA of the CDR3 is TGTGCCAGCAGTGAAGGCGGGACTAGCCCACCGGCTGGGGAGACCCAGTACTTC.

The J gene is TRBJ2-7, the V gene TRBV6-5; TRBD1 agrees at 7 bases. The CDR3 contains 14 residues. Germline loops: CDR1 MNHEY, CDR2 SVGAGI. Germline trimming cut 5 bases from V and 3 bases from J; bases unmatched to any gene: 7. CDR3 sequence (DNA): TGTGCCAGCAGTATACAGGGGATCTTCTACGAGCAGTACTTC. This sequence encodes CASSIQGIFYEQYF.

This chain connects TRBV6-5 to TRBJ1-2; 8 nucleotides agree with TRBD1. This CDR3 is 12 amino acids long. The germline V gene has CDR1 MNHEY and CDR2 SVGAGI. V lost 6 bases to trimming and J lost 4 bases; unmatched junction nucleotides: 1. CDR3 residues: CASSTGGYGYTF. The CDR3 DNA sequence: TGTGCCAGCAGCACAGGGGGCTATGGCTACACCTTC.

The chain carries TRBV10-2 and TRBJ1-5, with D unclear. Germline V gives CDR1 WSHSY, CDR2 SAAADI. The ends were cut back, 5 bases at V and 1 base at J, with 9 bases in the middle. The CDR3 spans 14 residues. The CDR3 nucleotides read TGCGCCAGCAGTAAAGGGCCCAGCAATCAGCCCCAGCATTTT. It yields the protein CASSKGPSNQPQHF.

This chain connects TRBV28 to TRBJ1-2; D ambiguous. The CDR3 loop spans 15 amino acids. V was shortened by 2 bases and J by 8 bases, with 18 bases between the two germline ends. Germline lookup yields CDR1 MDHEN and CDR2 SYDVKM. This CDR3 is CASSLPLTLGGGYTF. The CDR3 DNA reads TGTGCCAGCAGTTTACCCCTGACACTGGGAGGGGGCTACACCTTC.

The V call is TRBV10-3, the J call TRBJ2-5, with D tentatively TRBD2 (5 bases). CDR1 and CDR2 from the germline V gene are ENHRY and SYGVKD. The germline V and J ends were trimmed by 0 bases and 2 bases, with 19 bases remaining between them. There are 18 residues in the CDR3. CDR3 DNA sequence: TGTGCCATCAGTGAGTCTGTCGGGGTTGGGAGAGGGCAAGAGACCCAGTACTTC. It specifies CAISESVGVGRGQETQYF.

V gene TRBV2 combines with J gene TRBJ2-2, with TRBD1 matching over 9 bases. Trimming removed 6 bases from V and 5 bases from J; junction bases left unmatched: 4. This CDR3 has 14 residues. Germline V lookup: CDR1 SNHLY, CDR2 FYNNEI. The chain's CDR3 is CASSGTGKTGELFF. The DNA of the CDR3 is TGTGCCAGCAGCGGGACAGGGAAGACCGGGGAGCTGTTTTTT.

The chain recombines TRBV7-8 with TRBJ2-7; D perhaps matches TRBD1 (6 bases). With 6 bases removed from V and 7 bases from J, the gap between germline ends came to 16 bases. The CDR3 runs to 13 residues. Germline assignment: CDR1 SGHVS and CDR2 FQNEAQ. The CDR3 reads CASSTFRTEEQYF. CDR3 in DNA: TGTGCCAGCAGTACCTTTAGGACAGAGGAGCAGTACTTC.

The genes are TRBV14 and TRBJ2-3, with 7 bases lining up with TRBD2. From germline, CDR1 is SGHDN and CDR2 FVKESK. CDR3 length: 16 amino acids. The V gene end was trimmed by 1 base and the J gene end by 1 base; junction bases not matched to a gene: 5. The CDR3 bases are TGTGCCAGCAGCCAAGTCCCACTAGCGCGCACAGATACGCAGTATTTT. Amino acids: CASSQVPLARTDTQYF.

The chain couples TRBV27 to TRBJ2-1, with D possibly TRBD2 on 5 matching bases. Trimming shortened V by 2 bases and J by 6 bases, and 14 bases separated the two germline ends. This CDR3 spans 15 amino acids. Germline loops: CDR1 MNHEY, CDR2 SMNVEV (reference sequence). The CDR3 loop is CASSLRVGVSNEQFF. The CDR3, as DNA: TGTGCCAGCAGTTTAAGAGTGGGAGTTTCCAATGAGCAGTTCTTC.